The rows below give T cell receptor beta chains drawn from one sample of a study of graft-versus-host responses after intestinal transplantation. Data came from immunoSEQ multiplex PCR; TCRdb stores just in-frame clones and leaves some out. The sample lists some 23,000 clones, around 94% seen once, with about 0.55% in the top ten. Here the sequenced sample was PBMCs, taken 156 days after intestinal transplant. The receptors here all came from a human patient who received an intestinal transplant, so some T cells may come from the graft donor. The CDR3 runs from the conserved cysteine through the conserved F or W. D genes are given only for firm matches. A clone size is listed for some rows: how often the clone was seen (once, few, many), or a class if it is expanded.

>TRBV18|-|TRBD1|TRBJ1-5
CASSLKRTGYSNQPQHF
TGTGCCAGCTCACTCAAACGGACAGGCTATAGCAATCAGCCCCAGCATTTT
>TRBV2|-|-|TRBJ1-1
CASSLGAGLEAFF
TGTGCCAGCAGTCTTGGGGCAGGCCTTGAAGCTTTCTTT
>TRBV21-1|-|-|TRBJ2-5
CASSKAISPQETQYF
TGTGCCAGCAGCAAAGCGATTAGCCCCCAAGAGACCCAGTACTTC
>TRBV7-2|-|-|TRBJ2-1
CASSPPYRGYDEQFF
TGTGCCAGCAGCCCCCCTTACCGAGGGTACGATGAGCAGTTCTTC
>TRBV19|once|-|TRBJ1-5
CASSIEGHQPQHF
TGTGCCAGTAGTATTGAGGGGCATCAGCCCCAGCATTTT
>TRBV10-3|once|-|TRBJ2-1
CAIMRDYNEQFF
TGTGCCATCATGAGGGATTACAATGAGCAGTTCTTC
>TRBV5-4|once|-|TRBJ2-5
CASSLAGGGETQYF
TGTGCCAGCAGCTTGGCCGGAGGGGGAGAGACCCAGTACTTC
>TRBV30|-|-|TRBJ2-6
CAWSTGSGANVLTF
TGTGCCTGGAGTACAGGGTCTGGGGCCAACGTCCTGACTTTC
>TRBV30|-|-|TRBJ1-2
CAWGREGRDGYTF
TGTGCCTGGGGCCGAGAGGGACGAGATGGCTACACCTTC
>TRBV5-1|-|TRBD2|TRBJ2-1
CASSLEGSGTLGVNEQFF
TGCGCCAGCAGCCTGGAGGGTAGCGGGACCCTGGGGGTTAATGAGCAGTTCTTC
>TRBV19|-|-|TRBJ1-5
CASSIFWRVQPQHF
TGTGCCAGTAGTATATTCTGGAGGGTTCAGCCCCAGCATTTT
>TRBV20-1|-|-|TRBJ2-3
CSARTLDTQYF
TGCAGTGCTAGGACATTAGATACGCAGTATTTT
>TRBV5-1|-|TRBD1|TRBJ1-2
CASSLFDGQGAPDGYTF
TGCGCCAGCAGCTTGTTTGACGGCCAGGGGGCGCCGGATGGCTACACCTTC
>TRBV27|-|-|TRBJ2-1
CASSWVGRGENEQFF
TGTGCCAGCAGTTGGGTGGGTAGGGGTGAAAATGAGCAGTTCTTC
>TRBV27|-|-|TRBJ1-1
CASSILPLNTEAFF
TGTGCCAGCAGCATCCTGCCTTTGAACACTGAAGCTTTCTTT
>TRBV10-2|-|-|TRBJ2-3
CASSDPGAGADTQYF
TGCGCCAGCAGTGATCCCGGGGCCGGGGCAGATACGCAGTATTTT
>TRBV2|once|TRBD1|TRBJ2-7
CASTAGQGYEQYF
TGTGCCAGCACAGCGGGACAGGGGTACGAGCAGTACTTC
>TRBV21-1|-|-|TRBJ2-1
CASSARGSLRSYNEQFF
TGTGCCAGCAGCGCCCGAGGATCGCTGCGCTCCTACAATGAGCAGTTCTTC
>TRBV6-6|-|TRBD1|TRBJ2-7
CASRPAGQVEGEQYF
TGTGCCAGCAGGCCGGCCGGACAGGTAGAGGGGGAGCAGTACTTC
>TRBV4-2|-|-|TRBJ1-2
CASSQEGGGSYGYTF
TGTGCCAGCAGCCAAGAAGGGGGGGGCAGCTATGGCTACACCTTC
>TRBV6-6|-|-|TRBJ1-2
CASSRDGNGYTF
TGTGCCAGCAGTAGGGACGGGAATGGCTACACCTTC
>TRBV13|once|-|TRBJ2-4
CASSQGVVRVRAKNIQYF
TGTGCCAGCAGCCAAGGGGTTGTAAGGGTTAGGGCCAAAAACATTCAGTACTTC
>TRBV7-2|-|-|TRBJ2-1
CASSLDASNNEQFF
TGTGCCAGCAGCTTAGACGCTAGTAATAATGAGCAGTTCTTC
>TRBV5-1|-|TRBD2|TRBJ2-3
CASSPRLAGGFSDTQYF
TGCGCCAGCAGCCCTCGACTAGCGGGAGGCTTCTCAGATACGCAGTATTTT
>TRBV19|-|-|TRBJ1-3
CASCGWSGNTIYF
TGTGCCAGTTGTGGGTGGTCTGGAAACACCATATATTTT
>TRBV6-5|-|-|TRBJ2-1
CASSEYWGAGEQFF
TGTGCCAGCAGTGAATATTGGGGGGCAGGAGAGCAGTTCTTC
>TRBV15|-|TRBD1|TRBJ1-1
CATSRGFDRDTEAFF
TGTGCCACCAGCAGGGGTTTCGACAGGGACACTGAAGCTTTCTTT
>TRBV6-1|-|-|TRBJ1-6
CASSESGNSPLHF
TGTGCCAGCAGTGAATCGGGGAATTCACCCCTCCACTTT